Following are 23 T cell receptor beta chains from one sample sequenced in a study of response to subunit inactivated influenza vaccine. TCRdb ran MiXCR on the RT-PCR reads and lists one entry per CDR3 protein. The table records about 700,000 distinct CDR3 sequences, approximately 13% of them present only once. Source: PBMCs from blood, taken less than 15 days before vaccination. These receptors were collected from a man between 45 and 60 years old who received an inactivated influenza vaccine.

This clonotype was recorded only once. The gene calls are TRBV12-3 or TRBV12-4 and TRBJ2-3; TRBD2 aligns across 9 bases. J lost 4 bases, V lost 7 bases, and 12 bases had no gene match. This CDR3 contains 16 residues. The CDR3 region is CASTPVAGEGSDTQYF. CDR3 coding DNA: TGTGCCAGCACTCCCGTAGCGGGAGAGGGTTCAGATACGCAGTATTTT.

The chain carries TRBV27 and TRBJ2-1; TRBD2 might be the D (5 bases). Germline CDR1 reads MNHEY; CDR2 reads SMNVEV (reference sequence). V was pared by 2 bases and J by 9 bases, with 11 bases between. The CDR3 sequence is 13 residues long. In DNA, the CDR3 is TGTGCCAGCAGTTTAAGGCTAGCTGGTGAGCAGTTCTTC. Encoded protein: CASSLRLAGEQFF.

The chain is built from TRBV4-1 and TRBJ1-5, with D unresolved. This CDR3 contains 15 residues. Trimming cost V 1 base and J 7 bases, with 14 bases left between them. Germline assignment: CDR1 MGHRA and CDR2 YSYEKL. CDR3 protein: CASSQGGSLWQPQHF. Here the CDR3 DNA reads TGCGCCAGCAGCCAAGGCGGGTCTCTCTGGCAGCCCCAGCATTTT.

This clonotype was recorded many times. The chain recombines TRBV20-1 with TRBJ2-3; D is unclear. Trimming removed 1 base from V and 4 bases from J, with 3 bases in between. The CDR3 has 11 amino acids. Looked up from germline, CDR1 is DFQATT and CDR2 is SNEGSKA (reference sequence). CDR3 in amino acids: CSARGSDTQYF. The CDR3 DNA reads as TGCAGTGCTAGAGGCTCAGATACGCAGTATTTT.

The table lists this clonotype with a few counts. V gene TRBV7-2 combines with J gene TRBJ2-3; the match to TRBD2 covers 11 bases. The CDR3 has 15 residues. Germline-derived CDR1 and CDR2 are SGHTA and FQGNSA. Trimming at V came to 3 bases and at J to 6 bases, leaving 5 bases not matched to a gene. The CDR3 bases are TGTGCCAGCAGCTTCGTTTCTAGCGGGGGGGATACGCAGTATTTT. Residues: CASSFVSSGGDTQYF.

This clonotype was picked up a small number of times. The gene calls are TRBV6-1 and TRBJ1-3; D is uncertain. The germline V gene has CDR1 MNHNS and CDR2 SASEGT. The CDR3 totals 15 residues. Trimming took off 8 bases at V and 0 bases at J, with 14 bases between the two ends. This chain's CDR3 is CASQGPTTSGNTIYF. Written as DNA, the CDR3 is TGTGCCAGCCAAGGACCGACTACCTCTGGAAACACCATATATTTT.

The CDR3 coding sequence is TGCAGCGTTGCGGGGATGACAGTGAACACTGAAGCTTTCTTT. Protein sequence: CSVAGMTVNTEAFF. The V and J genes are TRBV29-1 and TRBJ1-1; D perhaps matches TRBD1 (5 bases). CDR3 length: 14 amino acids. Deletions cut 4 bases from V and 0 bases from J, with 12 bases between. CDR1 SQVTM and CDR2 ANQGSEA come from the germline V gene. Combining the CDR3 with reference TRBV29-1 and TRBJ1-1 gives the whole variable domain SAVISQKPSRDICQRGTSLTIQCQVDSQVTMMFWYRQQPGQSLTLIATANQGSEATYESGFVIDKFPISRPNLTFSTLTVSNMSPEDSSIYLCSVAGMTVNTEAFFGQGTRLTVV.

This clonotype has only a few counts. This chain links TRBV6-1 with TRBJ2-7; D remains unclear. The CDR3 extends over 13 amino acids. V lost 5 bases and J 4 bases, leaving 12 bases between the germline ends. The germline V gene encodes CDR1 MNHNS and CDR2 SASEGT. The CDR3 region is CASSTPQEYEQYF. The CDR3 nucleotides are TGTGCCAGCAGTACCCCCCAGGAATACGAGCAGTACTTC.

This chain uses TRBV5-6 with TRBJ2-7, with no clear D. CDR3 length: 14 amino acids. V was pared by 3 bases and J by 0 bases, with 10 bases between. Per the germline V gene, CDR1 is SGHDT and CDR2 is YYEEEE. In nucleotides, the CDR3 is TGTGCCAGCAGCTCCGATTCGGTCTCCTACGAGCAGTACTTC. Amino acids: CASSSDSVSYEQYF.

CDR3 sequence reads: CASSQGAEPQHF. Written as DNA, the CDR3 is TGCGCCAGCAGCCAAGGGGCGGAGCCCCAGCATTTT. The rearrangement joins TRBV4-1 to TRBJ1-5; D gene uncertain. In germline, CDR1 is MGHRA, CDR2 YSYEKL. The CDR3 consists of 12 residues. Deletions cut 1 base from V and 8 bases from J, with 6 bases between.

This clonotype was detected a few times. V is TRBV9 and J is TRBJ2-7, with 9 nucleotides matching TRBD1. The trim removed 4 bases at V and 0 bases at J, leaving 5 bases unmatched. The CDR3 length is 15 residues. Germline assignment: CDR1 SGDLS and CDR2 YYNGEE. The CDR3 loop is CASSKGQGSSYEQYF. The CDR3 DNA is TGTGCCAGCAGCAAGGGACAGGGAAGCTCCTACGAGCAGTACTTC. Full variable domain (outside the CDR3, taken from reference TRBV9 and TRBJ2-7): DSGVTQTPKHLITATGQRVTLRCSPRSGDLSVYWYQQSLDQGLQFLIQYYNGEERAKGNILERFSAQQFPDLHSELNLSSLELGDSALYFCASSKGQGSSYEQYFGPGTRLTVT.

This clonotype has more than one count but fewer than ten. The chain joins TRBV20-1 to TRBJ2-1, with a weak D call TRBD2 (5 bases). This CDR3 has 13 residues. CDR1 and CDR2 from the germline V gene are DFQATT and SNEGSKA (reference sequence). Trimming cost V 1 base and J 12 bases, with 16 bases left between them. The CDR3, as DNA: TGCAGTGCTAGAGTCGGGCTGATGGAGGCGCAGTTCTTC. Translated, it gives CSARVGLMEAQFF.

The rearrangement uses TRBV7-9 and TRBJ2-1; D might be TRBD1 (7 bases). V lost 5 bases, J lost 7 bases, and 15 bases lay in between. The CDR3 has 14 amino acids. Germline assignment: CDR1 SEHNR and CDR2 FQNEAQ (reference sequence). CDR3 region: CASSQGGSLNEQFF. The CDR3 region has the DNA TGTGCCAGCAGCCAGGGGGGTTCCTTAAATGAGCAGTTCTTC.

Only a few counts were recorded for this clonotype. The chain recombines TRBV20-1 with TRBJ2-1, with D unresolved. With 6 bases removed from V and 9 bases from J, the gap between germline ends came to 15 bases. Germline V gene sequence: CDR1 DFQATT, CDR2 SNEGSKA (reference sequence). This CDR3 has 12 residues. CDR3 protein: CSAPDPPSEQFF. The CDR3 coding sequence is TGCAGTGCACCGGACCCCCCGTCTGAGCAGTTCTTC.

This clonotype showed up just a few times. V gene TRBV2 combines with J gene TRBJ2-4; the D is unclear. Trimming stripped 4 bases from V and 0 bases from J, with 10 bases between. Germline V gene data show CDR1 as SNHLY and CDR2 as FYNNEI. CDR3 length equals 15 residues. DNA for the CDR3: TGTGCCAGCAGTGGAGCCACGACAGCCAAAAACATTCAGTACTTC. It specifies CASSGATTAKNIQYF.

V is TRBV6-5 and J is TRBJ2-1, with D possibly TRBD2 on 5 matching bases. Trimming removed 8 bases from V and 10 bases from J, with 15 bases in between. Germline V gene sequence: CDR1 MNHEY, CDR2 SVGAGI. The CDR3 contains 12 residues. For the CDR3, the DNA is TGTGCCAGCCGAGGGTGGGATCCAGAGCAGTTCTTC. Amino acid sequence: CASRGWDPEQFF.

V usage is TRBV11-2 and J usage is TRBJ1-2, with D possibly TRBD1 on 6 matching bases. V lost 5 bases, J lost 1 base, and 14 bases lay in between. Germline lookup yields CDR1 SGHAT and CDR2 FQNNGV. This CDR3 is built from 15 residues. This CDR3 is CASSQADRFNYGYTF. CDR3 coding DNA: TGTGCCAGCAGCCAGGCCGACAGGTTTAACTATGGCTACACCTTC.

This clonotype was observed a few times. The gene calls are TRBV12-3 or TRBV12-4 and TRBJ2-3; no reliable D call. The CDR3 extends over 12 amino acids. The V gene lost 6 bases and the J gene lost 2 bases, with 6 bases spanning the gap. CDR3 DNA sequence: TGTGCCAGCAGGGCCCTCACAGATACGCAGTATTTT. It codes for CASRALTDTQYF.

The chain joins TRBV4-1 to TRBJ1-2; D not resolved. Trimming shortened V by 2 bases and J by 2 bases, and 12 bases separated the two germline ends. CDR3 length: 15 residues. Per the germline V gene, CDR1 is MGHRA and CDR2 is YSYEKL. The CDR3: CASSQSGQANYGYTF. CDR3 bases: TGCGCCAGCAGCCAAAGTGGGCAGGCGAACTATGGCTACACCTTC.

This clonotype was counted between two and nine times. The rearrangement uses TRBV5-5 and TRBJ2-2; the match to TRBD1 covers 9 bases. With V trimmed by 5 bases and J by 2 bases, 7 bases remained unmatched. The CDR3 runs to 16 residues. Per the germline V gene, CDR1 is SGHKS and CDR2 is YYEKEE (reference sequence). The CDR3 protein is CASSSRTGDNTGELFF. CDR3 DNA sequence: TGTGCCAGCAGTTCTCGGACAGGGGACAACACCGGGGAGCTGTTTTTT.

The chain combines TRBV28 with TRBJ2-1; D gene ambiguous. Trimming took 5 bases from V and 0 from J, leaving 8 bases between them. Germline V gene sequence: CDR1 MDHEN, CDR2 SYDVKM. This CDR3 has 14 amino acids. The CDR3 DNA sequence: TGTGCCAGCAGTCTGATGAGCTCCTACAATGAGCAGTTCTTC. The encoded protein is CASSLMSSYNEQFF.

The table lists this clonotype with a few counts. The chain couples TRBV21-1 to TRBJ2-1; no check of the table's D call, TRBD2, against the DNA was made. TRBV21-1 is a pseudogene. The CDR3 is made up of 19 amino acids. The CDR3 coding sequence is TGTGCCAGCAGCACCAGGGGGGCTAGCGGGGGCCTCTCGGAGGATGAGCAGTTCTTC. Protein product: CASSTRGASGGLSEDEQFF.

This clonotype was observed many times. This chain links TRBV29-1 with TRBJ2-7; D remains ambiguous. This CDR3 comprises 13 residues. V was trimmed by 7 bases and J by 2 bases, leaving 15 bases between them. Per germline, CDR1 SQVTM and CDR2 ANQGSEA. The CDR3 protein is CSATSGRAYEQYF. The CDR3 DNA follows: TGCAGCGCCACGTCCGGACGCGCCTACGAGCAGTACTTC.